The 25 T cell receptor beta chains given below trace back to one sample, sequenced in a study of read filtering for tumor transcriptome and immune sequencing. This library used approximately 0.4 ug RNA and molecular barcoded adaptors spanning alpha/delta and beta/gamma chains. MiXCR, applied by TCRdb to the reads, yields one record per CDR3 protein. In the table there are about 48,000 distinct CDR3 sequences, around a fifth of which are singletons. Source material: a population of CD138-negative cells sorted from bone marrow. The source of these receptors is a donor over 35 with multiple myeloma.

This clonotype was counted ten times or more. The chain joins TRBV5-1 to TRBJ2-2, with TRBD2 matching 10 bases. Germline V gene lookup returns CDR1 SGHRS and CDR2 YFSETQ. The CDR3 sequence is 17 residues long. V lost 4 bases and J lost 2; bases outside the gene matches: 8. The CDR3 coding sequence is TGCGCCAGCAGCCGAAGTCTAGCGGGAGACAACACCGGGGAGCTGTTTTTT. Its translation: CASSRSLAGDNTGELFF.

V and J are TRBV10-3 and TRBJ2-3; TRBD2 matches at 7 bases. The J segment lost 0 bases and the V segment lost 8 bases, leaving 8 bases of the junction unmatched. Germline V gives CDR1 ENHRY, CDR2 SYGVKD. This CDR3 has 15 amino acids. The CDR3 bases are TGTGCCATCGGGGAGGGTGTTGCTAGCACAGATACGCAGTATTTT. It codes for CAIGEGVASTDTQYF.

This clonotype has more than one count but fewer than ten. The chain combines TRBV29-1 with TRBJ1-2, with D maybe TRBD1 (6 bases). The V gene lost 0 bases and the J gene lost 8 bases, with 16 bases spanning the gap. The CDR3 totals 14 residues. Germline CDR1 reads SQVTM; CDR2 reads ANQGSEA. The CDR3 reads CSVEDYWGAKGYTF. CDR3 bases: TGCAGCGTTGAAGATTATTGGGGGGCGAAGGGCTACACCTTC.

The chain has TRBV19 and TRBJ2-1; possibly TRBD1 or TRBD2 for D (5 bases each). The CDR3 sequence is 15 residues long. The V end was cut by 8 bases, the J end by 8 bases, with 22 bases between. CDR1 is LNHDA, CDR2 SQIVND, per germline (reference sequence). CDR3 in DNA: TGTGCCAGTGCTCCTGGGTGGGACCTGTACCATGAGCAGTTCTTC. Amino acid sequence: CASAPGWDLYHEQFF.

This clonotype was picked up a small number of times. The chain joins TRBV7-8 to TRBJ1-5; 9 bases are a match to TRBD1. Germline V gene data show CDR1 as SGHVS and CDR2 as FQNEAQ. Trimming took 5 bases from V and 3 from J; bases not matched to a gene: 8. The CDR3 spans 16 residues. CDR3 nucleotide sequence: TGTGCCAGCAGCGTCACCAGGGACAGGGCCAATCAGCCCCAGCATTTT. Translating gives CASSVTRDRANQPQHF.

This clonotype showed up many times. The J gene is TRBJ2-3, the V gene TRBV29-1; D remains ambiguous. The V end lost 6 bases, the J end lost 4 bases, and 17 bases lay between the germline ends. The CDR3 covers 14 residues. CDR1 is SQVTM, CDR2 ANQGSEA, per germline. The CDR3 is CSVLRFGQADTQYF. The DNA of the CDR3 is TGCAGCGTCTTACGCTTCGGGCAGGCAGATACGCAGTATTTT.

At least ten counts were recorded for this clonotype. The chain couples TRBV5-1 to TRBJ2-3, with TRBD1 matching over 11 bases. In germline, CDR1 is SGHRS, CDR2 YFSETQ. V lost 1 base, J lost 2 bases, and 3 bases stayed unmatched. The length of the CDR3 is 16 residues. This CDR3 reads CASSLSGQGVTDTQYF. The CDR3 coding sequence is TGCGCCAGCAGCTTGTCGGGACAGGGGGTCACAGATACGCAGTATTTT.

This clonotype is classed as medium-sized. The V call is TRBV29-1, the J call TRBJ2-1, with 7 bases identical to TRBD2. There are 12 residues in the CDR3. Germline loops: CDR1 SQVTM, CDR2 ANQGSEA. The J segment lost 7 bases and the V segment lost 4 bases, leaving 4 bases of the junction unmatched. CDR3 region: CSVAGGGNEQFF. CDR3 DNA: TGCAGCGTTGCGGGAGGAGGAAATGAGCAGTTCTTC.

This clonotype was counted many times. This chain connects TRBV2 to TRBJ2-5; D is unresolved. Between the trimmed V and J ends, which lost 7 bases and 1 base, there was a span of 13 bases. This CDR3 has 14 amino acids. Germline-derived CDR1 and CDR2 are SNHLY and FYNNEI. CDR3 bases: TGTGCCAGCACCTTCTCGTTGGTCCAAGAGACCCAGTACTTC. This codes for CASTFSLVQETQYF. Full variable domain (remainder filled in from reference TRBV2 and TRBJ2-5): EPEVTQTPSHQVTQMGQEVILRCVPISNHLYFYWYRQILGQKVEFLVSFYNNEISEKSEIFDDQFSVERPDGSNFTLKIRSTKLEDSAMYFCASTFSLVQETQYFGPGTRLLVL.

The sample holds many counts of this clonotype. The V gene is TRBV12-3 or TRBV12-4, the J gene TRBJ2-1; D may correspond to TRBD1 or TRBD2 (6 bases each). The CDR3 is 16 residues long. Trimming cost V 3 bases and J 4 bases, with 16 bases left between them. CDR3 in amino acids: CASSFRTPGAYNEQFF. The DNA for the CDR3 is TGTGCCAGCAGTTTTCGGACGCCGGGGGCATACAATGAGCAGTTCTTC.

This clonotype was observed at least ten times. The V call is TRBV19, the J call TRBJ2-1; D possibly uses TRBD1 or TRBD2 (6 bases each). The CDR3 contains 15 residues. Germline loops: CDR1 LNHDA, CDR2 SQIVND (reference sequence). The V end was cut by 6 bases, the J end by 3 bases, with 15 bases between. The CDR3: CASREQGLGYNEQFF. The CDR3 bases are TGTGCCAGTAGGGAACAGGGACTCGGCTACAATGAGCAGTTCTTC.

The genes are TRBV20-1 and TRBJ2-1; 16 bases are a match to TRBD2. Germline V gives CDR1 DFQATT, CDR2 SNEGSKA (reference sequence). The CDR3 contains 17 residues. With V trimmed by 6 bases and J by 6 bases, 11 bases remained unmatched. As DNA, the CDR3 is TGCAGTGCCCCGGGACTAGCGGGAGGGCCAGGTGCCAATGAGCAGTTCTTC. Protein sequence: CSAPGLAGGPGANEQFF.

There are many counts of this clonotype. The rearrangement joins TRBV19 to TRBJ2-1; D gene uncertain. V was cut by 4 bases and J by 0 bases, with 25 bases left in between. Germline CDR1 and CDR2: LNHDA and SQIVND (reference sequence). This CDR3 comprises 20 residues. CDR3 amino acids: CASSTIRLADFLSSYNEQFF. CDR3 nucleotide sequence: TGTGCCAGTAGTACGATCCGATTGGCAGACTTTCTGAGCTCCTACAATGAGCAGTTCTTC.

This clonotype was recorded at least ten times. The V gene is TRBV29-1, the J gene TRBJ2-6; the D gene is possibly TRBD2 (6 bases). V lost 4 bases to trimming and J lost 4 bases, with 11 bases between them. The CDR3 has 14 amino acids. Germline values: CDR1 SQVTM, CDR2 ANQGSEA. This CDR3 reads CSVGAEGGANVLTF. CDR3 in DNA: TGCAGCGTTGGGGCGGAGGGGGGGGCCAACGTCCTGACTTTC.

This clonotype was detected many times. CDR3 sequence: CASSLKGGRDSPLHF. CDR3 nucleotides: TGTGCCAGCAGCTTGAAAGGGGGCAGGGATTCACCCCTCCACTTT. This chain connects TRBV7-9 to TRBJ1-6; 7 nucleotides line up with TRBD1. Looked up from germline, CDR1 is SEHNR and CDR2 is FQNEAQ (reference sequence). V was clipped by 3 bases and J by 8 bases; unmatched bases: 7. This CDR3 contains 15 residues.

This clonotype was counted at least ten times. The J gene is TRBJ1-4, the V gene TRBV20-1; D unclear. V was clipped by 0 bases and J by 4 bases, with 9 bases between them. Germline loops: CDR1 DFQATT, CDR2 SNEGSKA (reference sequence). The CDR3 runs to 14 residues. In nucleotides, the CDR3 is TGCAGTGCTAGAGATCAGCGTTATAATGAAAAACTGTTTTTT. Protein sequence: CSARDQRYNEKLFF.

On this clonotype itself: This sequence may be a read error, since a much larger clone differs from it by one base. V and J are TRBV3-1 and TRBJ2-1, with D perhaps being TRBD1 or TRBD2 (5 bases each). This CDR3 spans 14 amino acids. CDR1 is LGHDT, CDR2 YNNKEL, per germline (reference sequence). CDR3 sequence: CASSRRGSYNERFF. As DNA, the CDR3 is TGTGCCAGCAGCCGCCGGGGCTCCTACAATGAGCGGTTCTTC.

The table lists this clonotype with many counts. V usage is TRBV5-1 and J usage is TRBJ2-3; 7 positions agree with TRBD1. V trimming: 0 bases; J trimming: 2 bases; junction bases outside the gene matches: 3. Germline V gives CDR1 SGHRS, CDR2 YFSETQ. The CDR3 length is 15 residues. CDR3 sequence reads: CASSLVGTDTDTQYF. The CDR3 DNA follows: TGCGCCAGCAGCTTGGTGGGGACAGACACAGATACGCAGTATTTT.

This clonotype was detected ten times or more. The genes are TRBV29-1 and TRBJ2-5, with 7 bases matching TRBD2. The ends lost 7 bases at V and 4 bases at J; junction bases unmatched: 12. The CDR3 covers 14 residues. Germline assignment: CDR1 SQVTM and CDR2 ANQGSEA. The DNA for the CDR3 is TGCAGCGGAGGGGAGGGTGGCAGGAGAGAGACCCAGTACTTC. Amino acids: CSGGEGGRRETQYF.

This clonotype was counted at least ten times. The chain carries TRBV7-8 and TRBJ2-7, with D unclear. Trimming shortened V by 0 bases and J by 5 bases, and 11 bases separated the two germline ends. The CDR3 loop spans 14 amino acids. Germline CDR1 reads SGHVS; CDR2 reads FQNEAQ. Written as DNA, the CDR3 is TGTGCCAGCAGCTTAGCGTCTTCGGGTAACGAGCAGTACTTC. Its translation: CASSLASSGNEQYF.

This sequence joins TRBV7-2 and TRBJ1-3, with a tentative D call TRBD1 (5 bases). Germline CDR1 and CDR2: SGHTA and FQGNSA. Trimming pared 8 bases from V and 4 bases from J, leaving 12 bases between. The CDR3 covers 13 residues. The CDR3 region is CASRQGLGNTIYF. As DNA, the CDR3 is TGTGCCAGCCGTCAGGGTCTGGGAAACACCATATATTTT.

This clonotype has at least ten counts. The chain recombines TRBV5-1 with TRBJ2-2; the D is unclear. The CDR3 is made up of 15 amino acids. Looked up from germline, CDR1 is SGHRS and CDR2 is YFSETQ. Trimming left V 0 bases short and J 0 bases short, with 6 bases between. The CDR3 reads CASSLGVANTGELFF. Written as DNA, the CDR3 is TGCGCCAGCAGCTTGGGCGTGGCGAACACCGGGGAGCTGTTTTTT. Drawing the rest from reference TRBV5-1 and TRBJ2-2, the complete variable domain is KAGVTQTPRYLIKTRGQQVTLSCSPISGHRSVSWYQQTPGQGLQFLFEYFSETQRNKGNFPGRFSGRQFSNSRSEMNVSTLELGDSALYLCASSLGVANTGELFFGEGSRLTVL.

This clonotype appeared many times. The chain joins TRBV7-9 to TRBJ2-7; 8 bases align to TRBD2. Trimming cost V 1 base and J 4 bases; bases outside gene matches: 9. The CDR3 runs to 16 residues. Germline loops: CDR1 SEHNR, CDR2 FQNEAQ (reference sequence). CDR3 in DNA: TGTGCCAGCAGCTTAGATAGCGGGGCGGGGTTTTACGAGCAGTACTTC. Translation gives CASSLDSGAGFYEQYF.

Ten or more counts support this clonotype. V and J are TRBV12-3 or TRBV12-4 and TRBJ2-3; TRBD2 might be the D (5 bases). This CDR3 contains 16 residues. Between the trimmed V and J ends, which lost 2 bases and 0 bases, there was a span of 12 bases. The CDR3 DNA is TGTGCCAGCAGTTTAAGCATCGGGGTCAGCACAGATACGCAGTATTTT. Its translation: CASSLSIGVSTDTQYF.

This clonotype was counted at least ten times. This rearrangement joins TRBV19 to TRBJ2-5, with a possible D match to TRBD1 (6 bases). Trimming took off 5 bases at V and 5 bases at J, with 18 bases between the two ends. The CDR3 is 15 residues long. Germline CDR1 is LNHDA and CDR2 is SQIVND (reference sequence). The CDR3 spells CASSSGAPPGETQYF. Written as DNA, the CDR3 is TGTGCCAGTAGTTCAGGGGCGCCTCCGGGGGAGACCCAGTACTTC.